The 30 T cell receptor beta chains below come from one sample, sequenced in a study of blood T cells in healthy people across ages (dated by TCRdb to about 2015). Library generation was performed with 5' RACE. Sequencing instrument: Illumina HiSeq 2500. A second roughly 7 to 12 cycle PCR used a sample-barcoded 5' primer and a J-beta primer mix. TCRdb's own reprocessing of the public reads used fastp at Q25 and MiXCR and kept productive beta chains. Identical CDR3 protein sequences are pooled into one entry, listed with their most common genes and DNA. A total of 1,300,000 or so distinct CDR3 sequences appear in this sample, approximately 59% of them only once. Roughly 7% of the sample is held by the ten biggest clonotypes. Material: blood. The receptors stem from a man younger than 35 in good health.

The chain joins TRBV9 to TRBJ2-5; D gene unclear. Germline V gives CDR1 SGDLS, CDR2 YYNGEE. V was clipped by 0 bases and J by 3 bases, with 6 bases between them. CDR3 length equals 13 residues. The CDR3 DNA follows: TGTGCCAGCAGCGTAGGGCCGGAAGAGACCCAGTACTTC. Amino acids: CASSVGPEETQYF.

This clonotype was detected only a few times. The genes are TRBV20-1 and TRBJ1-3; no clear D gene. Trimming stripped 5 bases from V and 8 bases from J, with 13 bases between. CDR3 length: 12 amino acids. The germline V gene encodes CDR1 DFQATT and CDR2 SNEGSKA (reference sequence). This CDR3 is CSASGPGDTIYF. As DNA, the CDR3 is TGCAGTGCTTCAGGCCCCGGGGACACCATATATTTT.

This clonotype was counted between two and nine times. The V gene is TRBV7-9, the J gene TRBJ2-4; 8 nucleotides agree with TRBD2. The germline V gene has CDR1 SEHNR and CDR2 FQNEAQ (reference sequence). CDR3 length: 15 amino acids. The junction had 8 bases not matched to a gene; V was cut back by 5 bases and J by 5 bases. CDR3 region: CASSTGGDFENIQYF. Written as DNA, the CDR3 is TGTGCCAGCAGCACGGGGGGGGATTTTGAAAACATTCAGTACTTC.

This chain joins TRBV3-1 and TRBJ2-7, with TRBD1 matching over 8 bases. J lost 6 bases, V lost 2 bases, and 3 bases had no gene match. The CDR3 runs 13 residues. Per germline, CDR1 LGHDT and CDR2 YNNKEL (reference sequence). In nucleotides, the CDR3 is TGTGCCAGCAGCCAAAACACAGGGGGCGAGCAGTACTTC. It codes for CASSQNTGGEQYF.

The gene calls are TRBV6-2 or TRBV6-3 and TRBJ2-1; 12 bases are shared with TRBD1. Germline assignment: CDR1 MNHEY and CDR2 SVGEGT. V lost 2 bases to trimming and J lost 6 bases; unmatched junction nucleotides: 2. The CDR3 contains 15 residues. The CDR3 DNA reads TGTGCCAGCAGTTACGGGACAGGGGGCTTCAATGAGCAGTTCTTC. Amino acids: CASSYGTGGFNEQFF.

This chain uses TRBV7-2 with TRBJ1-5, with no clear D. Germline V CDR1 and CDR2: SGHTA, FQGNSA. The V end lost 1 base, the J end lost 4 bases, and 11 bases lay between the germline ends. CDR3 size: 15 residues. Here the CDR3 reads CASSLGRLGNQPQHF. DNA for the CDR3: TGTGCCAGCAGCTTAGGCCGATTGGGAAATCAGCCCCAGCATTTT.

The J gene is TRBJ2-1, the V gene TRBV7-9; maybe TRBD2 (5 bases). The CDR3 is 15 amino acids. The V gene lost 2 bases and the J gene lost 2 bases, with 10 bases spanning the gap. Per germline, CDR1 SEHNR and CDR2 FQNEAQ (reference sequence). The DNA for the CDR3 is TGTGCCAGCAGCTTATCCGAGGGCCCCTACAATGAGCAGTTCTTC. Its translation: CASSLSEGPYNEQFF.

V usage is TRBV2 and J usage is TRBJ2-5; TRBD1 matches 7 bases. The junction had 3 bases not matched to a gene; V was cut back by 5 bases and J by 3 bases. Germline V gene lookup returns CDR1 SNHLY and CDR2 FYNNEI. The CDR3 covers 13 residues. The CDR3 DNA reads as TGTGCCAGCAGTACAGGGGCGAAAGAGACCCAGTACTTC. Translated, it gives CASSTGAKETQYF. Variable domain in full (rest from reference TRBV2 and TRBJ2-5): EPEVTQTPSHQVTQMGQEVILRCVPISNHLYFYWYRQILGQKVEFLVSFYNNEISEKSEIFDDQFSVERPDGSNFTLKIRSTKLEDSAMYFCASSTGAKETQYFGPGTRLLVL.

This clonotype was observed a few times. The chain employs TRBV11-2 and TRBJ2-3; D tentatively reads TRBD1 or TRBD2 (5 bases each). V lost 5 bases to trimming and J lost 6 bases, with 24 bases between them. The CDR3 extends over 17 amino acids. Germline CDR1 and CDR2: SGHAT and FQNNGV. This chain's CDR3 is CASSGPGLEWLSDTQYF. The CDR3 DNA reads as TGTGCCAGCAGCGGACCGGGGCTGGAATGGCTATCGGATACGCAGTATTTT.

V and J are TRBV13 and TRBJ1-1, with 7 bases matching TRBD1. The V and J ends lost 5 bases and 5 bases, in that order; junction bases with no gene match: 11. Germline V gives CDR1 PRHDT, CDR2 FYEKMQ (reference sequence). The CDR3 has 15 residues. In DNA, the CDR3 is TGTGCCAGCAGCCCCACGATGACAGGGAAAACTGAAGCTTTCTTT. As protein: CASSPTMTGKTEAFF.

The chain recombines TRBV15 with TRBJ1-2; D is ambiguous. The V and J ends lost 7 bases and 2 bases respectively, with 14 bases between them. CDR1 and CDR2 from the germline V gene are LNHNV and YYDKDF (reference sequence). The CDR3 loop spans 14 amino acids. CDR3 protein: CATKLQTSNYGYTF. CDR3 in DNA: TGTGCCACCAAATTACAGACTTCAAACTATGGCTACACCTTC.

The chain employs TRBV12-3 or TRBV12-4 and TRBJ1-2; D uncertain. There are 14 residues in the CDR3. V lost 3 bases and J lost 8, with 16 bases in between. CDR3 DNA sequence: TGTGCCAGCAGTTTTCCGGAAGAACCGGGGGGCTACACCTTC. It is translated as CASSFPEEPGGYTF.

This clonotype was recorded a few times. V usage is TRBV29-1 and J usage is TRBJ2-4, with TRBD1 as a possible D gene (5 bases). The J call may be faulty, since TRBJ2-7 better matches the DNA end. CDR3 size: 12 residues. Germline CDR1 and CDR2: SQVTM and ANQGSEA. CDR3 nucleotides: TGCAGCGCCACTTTTCAGGGTAACGAGCAGTACTTC. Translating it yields CSATFQGNEQYF.

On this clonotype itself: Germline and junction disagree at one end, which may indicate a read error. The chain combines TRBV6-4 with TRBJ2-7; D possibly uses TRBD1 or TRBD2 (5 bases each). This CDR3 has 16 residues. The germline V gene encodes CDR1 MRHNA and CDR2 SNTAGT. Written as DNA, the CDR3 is TGTACCAGCAGTGACTCCCGGGACGCTAGTTTGTACGAGCAGTACTTC. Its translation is CTSSDSRDASLYEQYF.

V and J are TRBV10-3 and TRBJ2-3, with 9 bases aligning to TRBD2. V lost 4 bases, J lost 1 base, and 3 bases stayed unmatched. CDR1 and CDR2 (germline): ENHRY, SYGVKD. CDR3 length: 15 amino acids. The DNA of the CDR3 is TGTGCCATCAGTGGTAGCGGGGGCGGCACAGATACGCAGTATTTT. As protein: CAISGSGGGTDTQYF.

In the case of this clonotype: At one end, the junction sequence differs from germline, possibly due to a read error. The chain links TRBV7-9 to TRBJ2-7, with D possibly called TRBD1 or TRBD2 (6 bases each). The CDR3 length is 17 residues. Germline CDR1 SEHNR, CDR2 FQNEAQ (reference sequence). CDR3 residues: CASSLGALKGGSYEQYF. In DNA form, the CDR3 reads TGTGCAAGCAGCTTAGGGGCACTCAAGGGGGGCTCCTACGAGCAGTACTTC. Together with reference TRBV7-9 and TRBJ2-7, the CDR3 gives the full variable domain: DTGVSQNPRHKITKRGQNVTFRCDPISEHNRLYWYRQTLGQGPEFLTYFQNEAQLEKSRLLSDRFSAERPKGSFSTLEIQRTEQGDSAMYLCASSLGALKGGSYEQYFGPGTRLTVT.

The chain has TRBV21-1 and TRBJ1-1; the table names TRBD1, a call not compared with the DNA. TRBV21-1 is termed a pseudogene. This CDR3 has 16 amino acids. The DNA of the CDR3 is TGTGCCAGCAGCCCCCGGGGGGAGAGAAACAACACTGAAGCTTTCTTT. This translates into CASSPRGERNNTEAFF.

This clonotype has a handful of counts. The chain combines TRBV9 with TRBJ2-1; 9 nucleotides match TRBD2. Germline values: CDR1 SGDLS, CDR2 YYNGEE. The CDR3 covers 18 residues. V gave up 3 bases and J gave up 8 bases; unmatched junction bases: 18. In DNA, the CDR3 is TGTGCCAGCAGCGAAACCCTAATGGAAGCGGGAGGCTTCCATGAGCAGTTCTTC. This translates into CASSETLMEAGGFHEQFF.

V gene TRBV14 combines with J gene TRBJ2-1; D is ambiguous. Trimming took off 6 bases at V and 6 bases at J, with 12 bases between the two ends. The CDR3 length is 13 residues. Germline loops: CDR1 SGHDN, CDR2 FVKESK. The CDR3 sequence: CASSPKVPNEQFF. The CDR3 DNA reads TGTGCCAGCAGTCCTAAGGTACCCAATGAGCAGTTCTTC.

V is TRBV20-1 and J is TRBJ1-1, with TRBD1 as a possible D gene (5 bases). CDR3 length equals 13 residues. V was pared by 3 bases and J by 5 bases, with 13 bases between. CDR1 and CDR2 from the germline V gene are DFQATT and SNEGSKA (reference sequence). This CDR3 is CSARSQGRTEAFF. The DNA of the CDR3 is TGCAGTGCTAGGAGCCAGGGAAGAACTGAAGCTTTCTTT.

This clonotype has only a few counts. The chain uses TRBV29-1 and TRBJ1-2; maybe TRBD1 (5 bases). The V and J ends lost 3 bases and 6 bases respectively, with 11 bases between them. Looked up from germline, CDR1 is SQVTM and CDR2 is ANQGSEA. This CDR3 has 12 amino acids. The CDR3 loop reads CSVEFQGDGYTF. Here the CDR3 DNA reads TGCAGCGTTGAGTTCCAGGGAGATGGCTACACCTTC. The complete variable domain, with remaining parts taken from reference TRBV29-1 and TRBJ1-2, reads SAVISQKPSRDICQRGTSLTIQCQVDSQVTMMFWYRQQPGQSLTLIATANQGSEATYESGFVIDKFPISRPNLTFSTLTVSNMSPEDSSIYLCSVEFQGDGYTFGSGTRLTVV.

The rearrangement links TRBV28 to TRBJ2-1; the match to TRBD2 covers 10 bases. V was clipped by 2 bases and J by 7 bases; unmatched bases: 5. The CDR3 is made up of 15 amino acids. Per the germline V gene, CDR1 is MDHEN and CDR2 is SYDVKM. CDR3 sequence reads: CASSLRSSGGNEQFF. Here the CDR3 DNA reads TGTGCCAGCAGTTTACGGTCTAGCGGGGGAAATGAGCAGTTCTTC.

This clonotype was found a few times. The CDR3 nucleotides are TGCAGCGTTGGGACTACAGGGAAAGATGAGCAGTTCTTC. Encoded protein: CSVGTTGKDEQFF. The chain combines TRBV29-1 with TRBJ2-1; D tentatively reads TRBD1 or TRBD2 (6 bases each). With 4 bases removed from V and 8 bases from J, the gap between germline ends came to 15 bases. Germline V lookup: CDR1 SQVTM, CDR2 ANQGSEA. The CDR3 runs to 13 residues.

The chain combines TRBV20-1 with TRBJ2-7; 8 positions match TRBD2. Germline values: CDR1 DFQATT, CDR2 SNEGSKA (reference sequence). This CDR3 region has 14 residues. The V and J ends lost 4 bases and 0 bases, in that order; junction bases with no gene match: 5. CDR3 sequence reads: CSAILAASSYEQYF. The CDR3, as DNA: TGCAGTGCTATACTAGCGGCCAGCTCCTACGAGCAGTACTTC.

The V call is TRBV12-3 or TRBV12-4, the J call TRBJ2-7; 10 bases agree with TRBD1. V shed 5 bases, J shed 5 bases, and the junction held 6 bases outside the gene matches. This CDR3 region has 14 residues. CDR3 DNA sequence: TGTGCCAGCAGTCACCGGGACAGGGGCGACGAGCAGTACTTC. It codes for CASSHRDRGDEQYF.

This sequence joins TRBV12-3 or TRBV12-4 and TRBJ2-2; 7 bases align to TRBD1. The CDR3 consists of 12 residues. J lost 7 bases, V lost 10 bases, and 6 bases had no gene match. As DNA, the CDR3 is TGTGCCATAGACAGGGATGGCGGGGAGCTGTTTTTT. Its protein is CAIDRDGGELFF.

The CDR3 nucleotides read TGCAGTGCTAGAGAGTCCGGGACTCCGAACACCCATGAGCAGTTCTTC. This encodes CSARESGTPNTHEQFF. This chain connects TRBV20-1 to TRBJ2-1, with D perhaps matching TRBD2 (6 bases). Trimming pared 0 bases from V and 8 bases from J, leaving 20 bases between. The germline CDR1 and CDR2 sequences are DFQATT and SNEGSKA (reference sequence). This CDR3 comprises 16 residues.

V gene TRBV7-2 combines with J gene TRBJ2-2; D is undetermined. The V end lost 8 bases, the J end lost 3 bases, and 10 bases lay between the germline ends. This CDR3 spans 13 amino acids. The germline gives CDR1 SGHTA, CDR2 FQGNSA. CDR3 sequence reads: CASRLGYTGELFF. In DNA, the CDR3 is TGTGCCAGCCGTCTCGGATACACCGGGGAGCTGTTTTTT.

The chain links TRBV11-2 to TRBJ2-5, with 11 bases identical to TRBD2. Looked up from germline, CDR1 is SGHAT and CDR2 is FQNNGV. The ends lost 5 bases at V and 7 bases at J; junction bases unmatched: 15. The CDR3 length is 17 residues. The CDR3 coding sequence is TGTGCCAGCAGCCCCGGGATAGCGGGAGGGCCAGACGCGACCCAGTACTTC. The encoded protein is CASSPGIAGGPDATQYF.

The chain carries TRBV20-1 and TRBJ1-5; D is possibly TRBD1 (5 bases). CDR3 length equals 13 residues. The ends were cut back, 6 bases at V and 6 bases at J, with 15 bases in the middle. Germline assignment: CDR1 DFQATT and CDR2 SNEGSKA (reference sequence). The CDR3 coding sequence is TGCAGTGCCCCCAGGGTCGCTTCTCAGCCCCAGCATTTT. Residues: CSAPRVASQPQHF.